The clone carrying this T cell receptor (beta chain) was picked up a small number of times. This record belongs to a study of blood T cell repertoires in COVID-19. Background on the study: Whether acute or convalescent, the COVID-19 samples came from the United States, Italy and Spain.

Original handling: From reference gene primer amplification, estimates of nucleated cell counts were derived. The data were produced by immunoSEQ multiplex PCR, yet TCRdb's version contains in-frame clones alone and is incomplete. D and trimming come from the DNA, and the V and J calls and clone size come from that table. The sample includes 400,000 to 450,000 clones, about nine tenths of them seen just once. Germline CDR1 is SGHDT and CDR2 is YYEEEE. The length of the CDR3 is 15 residues. The V gene lost 7 bases and the J gene lost 2 bases, with 16 bases spanning the gap. The sample consisted of peripheral blood. The receptor comes from a woman aged 30 to 39 with active or convalescent COVID-19. This chain connects TRBV5-6 to TRBJ1-3; D gene unclear. The CDR3 nucleotides read TGTGCCAGCCTCGCGGGTACGGGTGCTGGAAACACCATATATTTT. Its protein product is CASLAGTGAGNTIYF.